This T cell receptor (beta chain) is drawn from a study of cytomegalovirus exposure and HLA in healthy donors. General study points: The authors later found most CMV-associated TCR beta chains appeared HLA-restricted.

Points on this clone: The antigen remains unidentified.

Primers for the PCR totalled 60 Vbeta and 13 Jbeta. TCRdb's copy holds only in-frame clones and misses some; the assay was immunoSEQ multiplex PCR. The data contain 85,000 to 120,000 clones, over 80% of them singletons. V was shortened by 4 bases and J by 5 bases, with 30 bases between the two germline ends. The germline CDR1 and CDR2 sequences are SGHNT and YYREEE (reference sequence). The CDR3 spans 19 residues. This TCR was recovered from a man between 40 and 49 years old in good health and CMV-seronegative. The genes are TRBV5-4 and TRBJ1-2; D is possibly TRBD1 (5 bases). The sequencing input was PBMCs. CDR3 protein: CASSREAGGGQGPFYGYTF. In DNA form, the CDR3 reads TGTGCCAGCAGCCGAGAAGCAGGCGGAGGGCAGGGTCCGTTTTATGGCTACACCTTC.